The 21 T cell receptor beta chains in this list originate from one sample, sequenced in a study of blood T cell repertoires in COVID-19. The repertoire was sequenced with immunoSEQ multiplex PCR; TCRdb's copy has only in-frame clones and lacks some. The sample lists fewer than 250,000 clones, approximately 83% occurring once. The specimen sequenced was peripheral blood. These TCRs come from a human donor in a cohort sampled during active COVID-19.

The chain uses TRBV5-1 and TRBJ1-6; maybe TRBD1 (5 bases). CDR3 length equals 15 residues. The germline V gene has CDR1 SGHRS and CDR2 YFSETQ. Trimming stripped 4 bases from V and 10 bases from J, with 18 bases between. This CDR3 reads CASSQMAGEKSPLHF. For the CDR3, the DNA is TGCGCCAGCAGCCAGATGGCGGGGGAGAAATCACCCCTCCACTTT.

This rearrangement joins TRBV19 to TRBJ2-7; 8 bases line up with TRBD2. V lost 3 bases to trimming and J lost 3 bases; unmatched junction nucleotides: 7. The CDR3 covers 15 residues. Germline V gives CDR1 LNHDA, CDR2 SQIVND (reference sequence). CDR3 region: CASSIVGTSGYEQYF. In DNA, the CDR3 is TGTGCCAGTAGTATCGTCGGTACTAGCGGCTACGAGCAGTACTTC. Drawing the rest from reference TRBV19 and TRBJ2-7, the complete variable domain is DGGITQSPKYLFRKEGQNVTLSCEQNLNHDAMYWYRQDPGQGLRLIYYSQIVNDFQKGDIAEGYSVSREKKESFPLTVTSAQKNPTAFYLCASSIVGTSGYEQYFGPGTRLTVT.

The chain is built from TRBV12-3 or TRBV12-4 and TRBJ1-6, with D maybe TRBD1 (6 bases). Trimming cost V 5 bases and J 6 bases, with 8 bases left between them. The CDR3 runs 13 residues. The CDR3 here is CASSPGVNSPLHF. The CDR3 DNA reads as TGTGCCAGCAGTCCAGGGGTTAATTCACCCCTCCACTTT.

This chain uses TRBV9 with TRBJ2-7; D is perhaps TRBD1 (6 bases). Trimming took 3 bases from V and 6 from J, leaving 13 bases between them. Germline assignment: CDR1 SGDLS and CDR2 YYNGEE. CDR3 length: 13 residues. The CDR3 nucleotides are TGTGCCAGCAGCGACCTCATGGGGGCCGAGCAGTACTTC. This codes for CASSDLMGAEQYF.

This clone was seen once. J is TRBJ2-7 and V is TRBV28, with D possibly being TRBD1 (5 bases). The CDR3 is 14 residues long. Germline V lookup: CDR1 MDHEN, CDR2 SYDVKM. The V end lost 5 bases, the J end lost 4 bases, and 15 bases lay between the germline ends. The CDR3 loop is CASSPPAGWYEQYF. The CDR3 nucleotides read TGTGCCAGCAGTCCTCCGGCAGGGTGGTACGAGCAGTACTTC. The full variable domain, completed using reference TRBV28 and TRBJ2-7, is DVKVTQSSRYLVKRTGEKVFLECVQDMDHENMFWYRQDPGLGLRLIYFSYDVKMKEKGDIPEGYSVSREKKERFSLILESASTNQTSMYLCASSPPAGWYEQYFGPGTRLTVT.

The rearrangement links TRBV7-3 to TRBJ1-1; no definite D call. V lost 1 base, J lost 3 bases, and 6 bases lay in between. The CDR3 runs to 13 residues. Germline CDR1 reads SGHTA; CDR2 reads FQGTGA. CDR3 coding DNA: TGTGCCAGCAGCTTAAACCAGGACACTGAAGCTTTCTTT. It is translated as CASSLNQDTEAFF. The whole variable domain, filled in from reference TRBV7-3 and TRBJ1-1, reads GAGVSQTPSNKVTEKGKYVELRCDPISGHTALYWYRQSLGQGPEFLIYFQGTGAADDSGLPNDRFFAVRPEGSVSTLKIQRTERGDSAVYLCASSLNQDTEAFFGQGTRLTVV.

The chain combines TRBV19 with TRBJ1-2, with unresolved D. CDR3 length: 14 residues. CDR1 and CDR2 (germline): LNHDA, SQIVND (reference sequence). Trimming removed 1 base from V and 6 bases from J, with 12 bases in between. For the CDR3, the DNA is TGTGCCAGTAGTATAGTAGAAGAGTTCGATGGCTACACCTTC. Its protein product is CASSIVEEFDGYTF.

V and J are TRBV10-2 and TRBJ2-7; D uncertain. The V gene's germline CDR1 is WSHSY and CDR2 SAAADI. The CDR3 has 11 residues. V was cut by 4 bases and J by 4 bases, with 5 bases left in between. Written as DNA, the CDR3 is TGCGCCAGCAGTGCCATTTACGAGCAGTACTTC. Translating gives CASSAIYEQYF.

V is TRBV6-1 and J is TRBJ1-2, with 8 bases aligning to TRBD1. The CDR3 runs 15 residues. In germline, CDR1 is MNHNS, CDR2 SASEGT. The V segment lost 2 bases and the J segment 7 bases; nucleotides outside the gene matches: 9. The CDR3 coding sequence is TGTGCCAGCAGTGAAAGTGGACAGGGTATGGGTGGCTACACCTTC. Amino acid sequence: CASSESGQGMGGYTF.

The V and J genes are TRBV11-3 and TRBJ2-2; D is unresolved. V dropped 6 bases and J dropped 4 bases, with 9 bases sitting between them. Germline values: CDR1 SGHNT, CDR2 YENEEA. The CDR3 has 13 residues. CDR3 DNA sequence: TGTGCCAGCAGTAGAACGGGCACCGGGGAGCTGTTTTTT. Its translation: CASSRTGTGELFF.

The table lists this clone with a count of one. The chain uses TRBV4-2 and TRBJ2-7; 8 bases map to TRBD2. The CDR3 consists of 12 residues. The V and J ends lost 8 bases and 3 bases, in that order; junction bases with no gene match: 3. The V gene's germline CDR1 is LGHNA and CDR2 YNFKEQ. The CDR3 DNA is TGTGCCAGCGGCCGGGGGGGCTACGAGCAGTACTTC. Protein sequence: CASGRGGYEQYF.

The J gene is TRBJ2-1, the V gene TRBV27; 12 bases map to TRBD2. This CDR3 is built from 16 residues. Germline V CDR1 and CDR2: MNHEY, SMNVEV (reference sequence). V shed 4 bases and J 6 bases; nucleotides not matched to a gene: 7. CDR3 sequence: CASSSRLAGAGNEQFF. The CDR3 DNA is TGTGCCAGCAGTTCCCGACTAGCGGGAGCTGGCAATGAGCAGTTCTTC.

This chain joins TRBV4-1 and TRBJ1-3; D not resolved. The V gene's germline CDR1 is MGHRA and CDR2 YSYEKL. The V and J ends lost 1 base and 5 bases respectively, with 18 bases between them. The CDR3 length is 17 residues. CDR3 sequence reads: CASSQVAQTRPRNTIYF. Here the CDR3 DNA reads TGCGCCAGCAGCCAAGTGGCCCAGACTCGGCCAAGAAACACCATATATTTT.

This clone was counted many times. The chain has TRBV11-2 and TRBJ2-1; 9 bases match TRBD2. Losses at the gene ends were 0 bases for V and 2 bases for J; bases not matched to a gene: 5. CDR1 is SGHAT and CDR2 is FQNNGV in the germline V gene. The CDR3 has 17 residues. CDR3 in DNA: TGTGCCAGCAGCTTAGATGCCCTAGCGGGACCCTACAATGAGCAGTTCTTC. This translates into CASSLDALAGPYNEQFF. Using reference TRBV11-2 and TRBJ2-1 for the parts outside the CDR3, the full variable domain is EAGVAQSPRYKIIEKRQSVAFWCNPISGHATLYWYQQILGQGPKLLIQFQNNGVVDDSQLPKDRFSAERLKGVDSTLKIQPAKLEDSAVYLCASSLDALAGPYNEQFFGPGTRLTVL.

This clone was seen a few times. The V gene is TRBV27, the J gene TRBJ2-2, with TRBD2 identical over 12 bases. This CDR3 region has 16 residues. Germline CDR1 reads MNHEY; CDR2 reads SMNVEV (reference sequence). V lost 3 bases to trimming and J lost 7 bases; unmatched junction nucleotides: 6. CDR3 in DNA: TGTGCCAGCAGTTTTAGGACTAGCGGGACGGACGGGGAGCTGTTTTTT. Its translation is CASSFRTSGTDGELFF.

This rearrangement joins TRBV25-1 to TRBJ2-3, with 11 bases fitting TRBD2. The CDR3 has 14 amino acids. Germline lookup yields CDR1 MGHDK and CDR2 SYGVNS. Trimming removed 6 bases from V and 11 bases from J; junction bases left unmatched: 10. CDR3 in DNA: TGTGCCAGCAGGGGAGAGACTAGCGGGACCAAGCAGTATTTT. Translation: CASRGETSGTKQYF.

CDR3 protein: CASGLGTGKIYEQYF. The CDR3, as DNA: TGTGCTAGTGGTTTGGGGACAGGAAAAATCTACGAGCAGTACTTC. The chain uses TRBV12-5 and TRBJ2-7; 7 bases match TRBD1. The germline CDR1 and CDR2 sequences are LGHNT and FRNRAP. The CDR3 runs 15 residues. After removal of 1 base from V and 3 bases from J, the junction contained 6 bases not matched to a gene.

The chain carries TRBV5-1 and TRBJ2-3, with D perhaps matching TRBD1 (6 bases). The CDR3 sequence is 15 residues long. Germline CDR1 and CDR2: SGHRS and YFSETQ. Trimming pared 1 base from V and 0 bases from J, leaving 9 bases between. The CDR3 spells CASSLMGASTDTQYF. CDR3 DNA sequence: TGCGCCAGCAGCTTGATGGGGGCGAGCACAGATACGCAGTATTTT.

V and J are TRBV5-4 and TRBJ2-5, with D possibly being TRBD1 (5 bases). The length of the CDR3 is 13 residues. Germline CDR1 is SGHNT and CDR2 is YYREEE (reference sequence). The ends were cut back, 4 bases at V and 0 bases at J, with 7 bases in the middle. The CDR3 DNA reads TGTGCCAGCAGCCCGGACAACCAAGAGACCCAGTACTTC. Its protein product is CASSPDNQETQYF. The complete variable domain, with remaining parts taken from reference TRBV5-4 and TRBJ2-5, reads ETGVTQSPTHLIKTRGQQVTLRCSSQSGHNTVSWYQQALGQGPQFIFQYYREEENGRGNFPPRFSGLQFPNYSSELNVNALELDDSALYLCASSPDNQETQYFGPGTRLLVL.

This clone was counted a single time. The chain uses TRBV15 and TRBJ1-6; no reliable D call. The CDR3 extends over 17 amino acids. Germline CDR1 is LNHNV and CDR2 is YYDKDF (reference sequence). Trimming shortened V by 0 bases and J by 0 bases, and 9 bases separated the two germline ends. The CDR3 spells CATSRDAASSYNSPLHF. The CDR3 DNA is TGTGCCACCAGCAGAGATGCGGCTAGCTCCTATAATTCACCCCTCCACTTT.

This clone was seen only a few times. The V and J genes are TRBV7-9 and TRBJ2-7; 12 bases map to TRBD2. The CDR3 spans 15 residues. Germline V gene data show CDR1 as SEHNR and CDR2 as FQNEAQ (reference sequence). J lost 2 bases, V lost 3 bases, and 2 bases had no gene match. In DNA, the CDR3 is TGTGCCAGCAGCTTTTCTAGCGGGAGGGCCTACGAGCAGTACTTC. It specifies CASSFSSGRAYEQYF.